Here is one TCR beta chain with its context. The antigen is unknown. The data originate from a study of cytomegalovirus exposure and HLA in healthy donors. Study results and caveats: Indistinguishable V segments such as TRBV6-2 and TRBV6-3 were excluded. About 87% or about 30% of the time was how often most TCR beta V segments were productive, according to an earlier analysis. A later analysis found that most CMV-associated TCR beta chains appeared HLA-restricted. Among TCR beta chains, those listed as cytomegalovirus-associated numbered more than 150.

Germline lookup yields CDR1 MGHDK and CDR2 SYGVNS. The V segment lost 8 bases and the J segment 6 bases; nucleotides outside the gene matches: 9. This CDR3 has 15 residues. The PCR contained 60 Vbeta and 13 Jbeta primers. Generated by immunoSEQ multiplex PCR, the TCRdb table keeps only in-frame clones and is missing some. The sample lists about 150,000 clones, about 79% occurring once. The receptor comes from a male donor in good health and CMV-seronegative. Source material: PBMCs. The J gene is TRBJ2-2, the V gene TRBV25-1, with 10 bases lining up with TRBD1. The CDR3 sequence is CASSPGQGISGELFF. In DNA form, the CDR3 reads TGTGCCAGCTCACCGGGACAGGGGATCTCCGGGGAGCTGTTTTTT. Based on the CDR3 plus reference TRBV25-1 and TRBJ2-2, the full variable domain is EADIYQTPRYLVIGTGKKITLECSQTMGHDKMYWYQQDPGMELHLIHYSYGVNSTEKGDLSSESTVSRIRTEHFPLTLESARPSHTSQYLCASSPGQGISGELFFGEGSRLTVL.